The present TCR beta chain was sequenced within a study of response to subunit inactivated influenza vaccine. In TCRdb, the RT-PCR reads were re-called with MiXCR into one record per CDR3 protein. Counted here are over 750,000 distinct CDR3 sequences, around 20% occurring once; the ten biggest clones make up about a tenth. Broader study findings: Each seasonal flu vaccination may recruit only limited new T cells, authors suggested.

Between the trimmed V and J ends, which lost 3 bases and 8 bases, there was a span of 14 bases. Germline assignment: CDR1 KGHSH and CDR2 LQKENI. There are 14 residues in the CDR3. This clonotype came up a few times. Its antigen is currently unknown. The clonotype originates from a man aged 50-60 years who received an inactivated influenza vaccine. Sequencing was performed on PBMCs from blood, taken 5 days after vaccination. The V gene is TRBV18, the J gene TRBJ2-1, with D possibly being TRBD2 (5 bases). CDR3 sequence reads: CASSPMAGRDEQFF. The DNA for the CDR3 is TGTGCCAGCTCACCGATGGCGGGTAGAGATGAGCAGTTCTTC.